The TCR beta chain described here comes from a study of blood T cell repertoires in COVID-19. Study context: Researchers got acute and convalescent COVID-19 samples from the United States, Italy and Spain. PBMCs, B-cell-depleted T cells, or T cells provided the cDNA or gDNA that made up the material.

Followed over time, Seattle patients had been enrolled while infection was active. J lost 4 bases, V lost 2 bases, and 6 bases had no gene match. Germline CDR1 reads LGHDT; CDR2 reads YNNKEL (reference sequence). The CDR3 spans 15 residues. How the authors handled the data: Amplification of reference gene primers was used by the study to estimate nucleated cell counts. The table came from immunoSEQ multiplex PCR; TCRdb's copy has only in-frame clones and leaves some out. D and trimming come from the DNA, and the V and J calls and clone size come from that table. The table includes under 200,000 clones, roughly nine tenths detected once.

The receptor comes from a woman aged 55-70 years with COVID-19, enrolled during active disease. Input material: peripheral blood. The chain links TRBV3-1 (or the pseudogene TRBV3-2) to TRBJ2-7; TRBD1 aligns across 9 bases. CDR3 DNA: TGTGCCAGCAGCCAACACCGGGACAGGGAGTACGAGCAGTACTTC. It encodes CASSQHRDREYEQYF.